This note documents a single T cell receptor beta chain sequence. Enrollment of patients from Seattle took place during active infection, with longitudinal follow-up. Per the study methods: Amplified reference gene primers provided the basis for estimating nucleated cell counts. Produced via immunoSEQ multiplex PCR; TCRdb's table is partial and in-frame only. That table furnishes V, J and clone size, whereas the DNA furnished D and trimming. The sample holds 150,000 to 250,000 clones, roughly three quarters seen once. These data originate in a study of blood T cell repertoires in COVID-19. Study information: Researchers got acute and convalescent COVID-19 samples from the United States, Italy and Spain. T cells, B-cell-depleted T cells, or PBMCs provided the cDNA or gDNA that served as material.

The CDR3 contains 14 residues. Trimming shortened V by 6 bases and J by 7 bases, and 18 bases separated the two germline ends. Germline V gene lookup returns CDR1 WNHNN and CDR2 SYGVQD (reference sequence). The sequenced sample consisted of peripheral blood. This TCR was sampled from a middle-aged woman with COVID-19, enrolled during active disease. V usage is TRBV10-1 and J usage is TRBJ1-2; tentatively, D is TRBD1 (5 bases). The CDR3 DNA is TGCGCCAGCAGCCCCGGGACCTTGGGAGGTGGCTACACCTTC. Amino acid sequence: CASSPGTLGGGYTF.